This entry lists 29 T cell receptor beta chains sequenced from one sample in a study of OX40 agonist ivuxolimab in advanced cancers. Sequencing used immunoSEQ multiplex PCR; TCRdb keeps in-frame clones, though not all of them. The repertoire includes 72,000 or so clones, about nine tenths of them detected once, and under 1.5% sits in the top ten. The sample consisted of CD4+ or CD8+ T cells sorted from blood, taken in a trial of the OX40 agonist ivuxolimab. Receptor source: an adult with an advanced solid tumor such as melanoma, head and neck, liver or kidney cancer.

The chain carries TRBV6-5 and TRBJ1-5; tentatively, D is TRBD1 (6 bases). Per germline, CDR1 MNHEY and CDR2 SVGAGI. V dropped 6 bases and J dropped 1 base, with 13 bases sitting between them. The CDR3 is 15 amino acids. The CDR3 DNA follows: TGTGCCAGCAGCCATGACAGGACGAGCAATCAGCCCCAGCATTTT. Residues: CASSHDRTSNQPQHF.

This sequence joins TRBV7-3 and TRBJ1-3, with D possibly matching TRBD1 (5 bases). CDR1 is SGHTA and CDR2 is FQGTGA in the germline V gene. The CDR3 loop spans 15 amino acids. Trimming removed 3 bases at V and 1 base at J, with 10 bases between. In DNA form, the CDR3 reads TGTGCCAGCAGCTTGATGGGGACTTCTGGAAACACCATATATTTT. Translation: CASSLMGTSGNTIYF.

This CDR3 reads CASSVVENYGYTF. CDR3 DNA sequence: TGTGCCAGCAGCGTAGTAGAAAACTATGGCTACACCTTC. V and J are TRBV9 and TRBJ1-2, with no clear D. The CDR3 consists of 13 residues. Trimming removed 0 bases at V and 2 bases at J, with 5 bases between. Germline V lookup: CDR1 SGDLS, CDR2 YYNGEE. Using reference TRBV9 and TRBJ1-2 for the parts outside the CDR3, the full variable domain is DSGVTQTPKHLITATGQRVTLRCSPRSGDLSVYWYQQSLDQGLQFLIQYYNGEERAKGNILERFSAQQFPDLHSELNLSSLELGDSALYFCASSVVENYGYTFGSGTRLTVV.

The gene calls are TRBV5-6 and TRBJ1-1; no definite D call. Germline-derived CDR1 and CDR2 are SGHDT and YYEEEE. The CDR3 covers 16 residues. V shed 1 base and J shed 4 bases, with 17 bases lying between them. CDR3 sequence: CASSLRTARLGTEAFF. The DNA for the CDR3 is TGTGCCAGCAGCTTGCGCACCGCCCGACTGGGCACTGAAGCTTTCTTT. Full variable domain (missing parts from reference TRBV5-6 and TRBJ1-1): DAGVTQSPTHLIKTRGQQVTLRCSPKSGHDTVSWYQQALGQGPQFIFQYYEEEERQRGNFPDRFSGHQFPNYSSELNVNALLLGDSALYLCASSLRTARLGTEAFFGQGTRLTVV.

This clone has just a few counts. V is TRBV5-4 and J is TRBJ2-1; TRBD2 aligns across 8 bases. The CDR3 has 15 residues. V lost 1 base, J lost 7 bases, and 7 bases stayed unmatched. Germline lookup yields CDR1 SGHNT and CDR2 YYREEE (reference sequence). The CDR3 sequence is CASSLRAGGVNEQFF. The CDR3 DNA sequence: TGTGCCAGCAGCTTGAGGGCGGGGGGAGTGAATGAGCAGTTCTTC.

The CDR3 region has the DNA TGCGCCAGCAGCCCCGGTACTAGCACAGATACGCAGTATTTT. Its protein product is CASSPGTSTDTQYF. The chain uses TRBV5-1 and TRBJ2-3, with D hard to call. V was clipped by 4 bases and J by 0 bases, with 9 bases between them. This CDR3 comprises 14 residues. Germline V gene sequence: CDR1 SGHRS, CDR2 YFSETQ.

This chain links TRBV19 with TRBJ2-2; TRBD2 might be the D (6 bases). V was shortened by 5 bases and J by 5 bases, with 9 bases between the two germline ends. The germline V gene encodes CDR1 LNHDA and CDR2 SQIVND (reference sequence). This CDR3 is built from 13 residues. This CDR3 is CASSPRGTGELFF. The CDR3 DNA reads as TGTGCCAGTAGTCCCCGGGGGACCGGGGAGCTGTTTTTT. The whole variable domain, filled in from reference TRBV19 and TRBJ2-2, reads DGGITQSPKYLFRKEGQNVTLSCEQNLNHDAMYWYRQDPGQGLRLIYYSQIVNDFQKGDIAEGYSVSREKKESFPLTVTSAQKNPTAFYLCASSPRGTGELFFGEGSRLTVL.

The chain joins TRBV5-6 to TRBJ1-2, with D maybe TRBD1 (5 bases). CDR3 length: 14 amino acids. CDR1 is SGHDT and CDR2 is YYEEEE in the germline V gene. Trimming shortened V by 0 bases and J by 7 bases, and 13 bases separated the two germline ends. The DNA of the CDR3 is TGTGCCAGCAGCTTGGCAGGGACCCAGACTGGCTACACCTTC. The encoded protein is CASSLAGTQTGYTF.

V and J are TRBV30 and TRBJ1-3; 10 bases fit TRBD1. The germline gives CDR1 GTSNPN, CDR2 SVGIG (reference sequence). The V gene end was trimmed by 0 bases and the J gene end by 2 bases; junction bases not matched to a gene: 1. CDR3 length: 15 residues. The CDR3 sequence is CAWSVGTGAGNTIYF. In nucleotides, the CDR3 is TGTGCCTGGAGTGTAGGGACAGGGGCTGGAAACACCATATATTTT.

The table lists this clone with a count of one. The V call is TRBV30, the J call TRBJ1-2, with 7 bases identical to TRBD1. With 1 base clipped from V and 4 bases from J, the junction kept 6 bases outside the gene matches. The germline gives CDR1 GTSNPN, CDR2 SVGIG (reference sequence). This CDR3 has 14 amino acids. CDR3 nucleotides: TGTGCCTGGAGTGGATACGGGACAGCCTATGGCTACACCTTC. Its protein product is CAWSGYGTAYGYTF.

This chain connects TRBV13 to TRBJ2-3, with D maybe TRBD2 (5 bases). Germline-derived CDR1 and CDR2 are PRHDT and FYEKMQ (reference sequence). V was clipped by 1 base and J by 6 bases, with 11 bases between them. The CDR3 is made up of 14 amino acids. For the CDR3, the DNA is TGTGCCAGCAGCTTAGATACCGGGGAGGATACGCAGTATTTT. Translated, it gives CASSLDTGEDTQYF.

The chain carries TRBV29-1 and TRBJ1-1; the D is unclear. CDR1 is SQVTM and CDR2 is ANQGSEA in the germline V gene. The CDR3 is 13 residues long. V lost 0 bases and J lost 1, with 6 bases in between. The CDR3 protein is CSVEETRNTEAFF. Written as DNA, the CDR3 is TGCAGCGTTGAAGAGACCCGGAACACTGAAGCTTTCTTT.

This chain links TRBV30 with TRBJ2-1; 8 nucleotides line up with TRBD2. After removal of 4 bases from V and 10 bases from J, the junction contained 9 bases not matched to a gene. Germline V lookup: CDR1 GTSNPN, CDR2 SVGIG (reference sequence). This CDR3 is built from 13 residues. CDR3 in DNA: TGTGCCTGGAATCGGGGGGGGTTCTGGGAGCAGTTCTTC. Its protein is CAWNRGGFWEQFF. Full variable domain (missing parts from reference TRBV30 and TRBJ2-1): SQTIHQWPATLVQPVGSPLSLECTVEGTSNPNLYWYRQAAGRGLQLLFYSVGIGQISSEVPQNLSASRPQDRQFILSSKKLLLSDSGFYLCAWNRGGFWEQFFGPGTRLTVL.

The chain has TRBV5-1 and TRBJ2-7; 10 bases line up with TRBD2. The CDR3 consists of 16 residues. Germline V gives CDR1 SGHRS, CDR2 YFSETQ. V was pared by 0 bases and J by 3 bases, with 6 bases of the junction left unmatched. CDR3 loop: CASSLASGSGRYEQYF. CDR3 DNA: TGCGCCAGCAGCTTGGCTAGCGGGAGTGGGCGCTACGAGCAGTACTTC.

The chain recombines TRBV9 with TRBJ2-1; D uncertain. There are 14 residues in the CDR3. V was cut by 3 bases and J by 5 bases, with 12 bases left in between. The V gene's germline CDR1 is SGDLS and CDR2 YYNGEE. The CDR3 is CASSGTVAHNEQFF. Here the CDR3 DNA reads TGTGCCAGCAGCGGGACGGTCGCTCACAATGAGCAGTTCTTC.

This clone was observed once. The chain has TRBV28 and TRBJ1-4; D call uncertain. V shed 5 bases and J shed 2 bases, with 12 bases lying between them. The CDR3 totals 15 residues. CDR1 and CDR2 from the germline V gene are MDHEN and SYDVKM. The CDR3 bases are TGTGCCAGCAGTCCCCTCGCCCCGACTAATGAAAAACTGTTTTTT. Protein: CASSPLAPTNEKLFF.

V usage is TRBV2 and J usage is TRBJ2-2, with a tentative D call TRBD2 (6 bases). The CDR3 has 14 amino acids. CDR1 is SNHLY and CDR2 is FYNNEI in the germline V gene. Between the trimmed V and J ends, which lost 7 bases and 6 bases, there was a span of 15 bases. CDR3 amino acids: CASKFEGGAGELFF. DNA of the CDR3: TGTGCCAGCAAGTTCGAGGGAGGAGCCGGGGAGCTGTTTTTT.

The chain links TRBV11-2 to TRBJ2-7, with a tentative D call TRBD2 (6 bases). V dropped 6 bases and J dropped 2 bases, with 14 bases sitting between them. Germline values: CDR1 SGHAT, CDR2 FQNNGV. This CDR3 comprises 14 residues. The CDR3 loop is CASRPGSGAYEQYF. The CDR3 DNA sequence: TGTGCCAGCAGGCCCGGTTCGGGGGCCTACGAGCAGTACTTC.

This clone showed up just once. CDR3 DNA: TGCAGCGTTGGGACAGGGTATTCCACCGGGGAGCTGTTTTTT. This sequence encodes CSVGTGYSTGELFF. The rearrangement links TRBV29-1 to TRBJ2-2; 8 bases match TRBD1. The CDR3 extends over 14 amino acids. Per the germline V gene, CDR1 is SQVTM and CDR2 is ANQGSEA. V trimming: 4 bases; J trimming: 4 bases; junction bases outside the gene matches: 5.

The chain is built from TRBV14 and TRBJ1-1; unclear D gene. Per the germline V gene, CDR1 is SGHDN and CDR2 is FVKESK. This CDR3 has 14 residues. The V gene lost 4 bases and the J gene lost 3 bases, with 12 bases spanning the gap. The CDR3 reads CASSLPGLDTEAFF. The CDR3 DNA follows: TGTGCCAGCAGCCTCCCCGGACTGGACACTGAAGCTTTCTTT.

This rearrangement joins TRBV19 to TRBJ1-1, with D uncertain. Trimming stripped 5 bases from V and 6 bases from J, with 7 bases between. Germline V gene data show CDR1 as LNHDA and CDR2 as SQIVND (reference sequence). CDR3 size: 11 residues. CDR3 loop: CASSWIAEAFF. CDR3 DNA: TGTGCCAGTAGTTGGATCGCTGAAGCTTTCTTT.

The V call is TRBV19, the J call TRBJ2-1; 11 positions match TRBD2. The germline V gene encodes CDR1 LNHDA and CDR2 SQIVND (reference sequence). V dropped 2 bases and J dropped 9; count of bases not matched to a gene: 6. The CDR3 spans 15 residues. CDR3 region: CASSIQLAGAGEQFF. The CDR3 DNA reads as TGTGCCAGTAGTATACAACTAGCGGGGGCAGGTGAGCAGTTCTTC.

This chain uses TRBV28 with TRBJ1-2; the D is unclear. This CDR3 spans 12 amino acids. Trimming shortened V by 10 bases and J by 6 bases, and 15 bases separated the two germline ends. Looked up from germline, CDR1 is MDHEN and CDR2 is SYDVKM. For the CDR3, the DNA is TGTGCCACATCCGGAAGTACTGATGGCTACACCTTC. This encodes CATSGSTDGYTF.

V gene TRBV7-6 combines with J gene TRBJ1-4, with D hard to call. The V and J ends lost 7 bases and 7 bases respectively, with 4 bases between them. Germline lookup yields CDR1 SGHVS and CDR2 FNYEAQ. There are 10 residues in the CDR3. This chain's CDR3 is CASMGEKLFF. The CDR3 DNA reads TGTGCCAGCATGGGTGAAAAACTGTTTTTT.

This clone has a single count. The gene calls are TRBV4-1 and TRBJ2-3, with D possibly TRBD2 on 5 matching bases. V lost 4 bases and J lost 3, with 11 bases in between. Germline V gene lookup returns CDR1 MGHRA and CDR2 YSYEKL. This CDR3 has 14 amino acids. CDR3 residues: CASSPGVRTDTQYF. The CDR3 DNA reads as TGCGCCAGCAGCCCCGGGGTCCGGACAGATACGCAGTATTTT.

J is TRBJ1-5 and V is TRBV28, with a possible D match to TRBD1 (5 bases). From germline, CDR1 is MDHEN and CDR2 SYDVKM. The CDR3 loop spans 13 amino acids. V was pared by 8 bases and J by 3 bases, with 11 bases between. The CDR3 nucleotides read TGTGCCAGCCTCCGACAGCACAATCAGCCCCAGCATTTT. Amino acids: CASLRQHNQPQHF.

The V call is TRBV4-1, the J call TRBJ2-3, with 8 positions matching TRBD2. Germline lookup yields CDR1 MGHRA and CDR2 YSYEKL. Trimming took 3 bases from V and 5 from J; bases not matched to a gene: 10. The CDR3 has 16 amino acids. Written as DNA, the CDR3 is TGCGCCAGCAGCCAGCTACCGGGACTAGTAATAGATACGCAGTATTTT. This translates into CASSQLPGLVIDTQYF.

The rearrangement uses TRBV7-9 and TRBJ1-1; D ambiguous. The CDR3 is 12 amino acids. V gave up 2 bases and J gave up 8 bases, with 9 bases separating them. From germline, CDR1 is SEHNR and CDR2 FQNEAQ (reference sequence). The CDR3 DNA reads TGTGCCAGCAGCTTAAGTTCCACCGAAGCTTTCTTT. It specifies CASSLSSTEAFF.

The J gene is TRBJ2-6, the V gene TRBV30, with 7 bases identical to TRBD1. This CDR3 contains 16 residues. After removal of 5 bases from V and 0 bases from J, the junction contained 7 bases not matched to a gene. The germline V gene has CDR1 GTSNPN and CDR2 SVGIG (reference sequence). The CDR3 nucleotides read TGTGCCTGGGGACAGGAACTTTCCTCTGGGGCCAACGTCCTGACTTTC. Its protein is CAWGQELSSGANVLTF.